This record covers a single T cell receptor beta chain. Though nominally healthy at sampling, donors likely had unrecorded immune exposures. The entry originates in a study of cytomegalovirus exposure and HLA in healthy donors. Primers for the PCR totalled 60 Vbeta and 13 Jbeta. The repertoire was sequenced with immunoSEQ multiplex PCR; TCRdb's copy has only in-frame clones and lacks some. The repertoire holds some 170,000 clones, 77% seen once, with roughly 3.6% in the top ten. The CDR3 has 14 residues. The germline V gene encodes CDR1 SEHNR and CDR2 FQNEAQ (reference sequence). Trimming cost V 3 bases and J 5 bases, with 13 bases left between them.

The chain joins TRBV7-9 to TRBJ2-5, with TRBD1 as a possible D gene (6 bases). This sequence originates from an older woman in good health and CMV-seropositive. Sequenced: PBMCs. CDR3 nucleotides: TGTGCCAGCAGCTTTACAGGGCCCCGGGAGACCCAGTACTTC. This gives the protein CASSFTGPRETQYF.